These 28 T cell receptor beta chains originate from one sample sequenced in a study of T cell responses to AZD1222 COVID-19 vaccine. This table comes from immunoSEQ multiplex PCR, and its TCRdb copy is limited to in-frame clones, with some not included. The sample lists 65,000 to 90,000 clones; about 91% were seen once. Material: peripheral blood, obtained on day 0 of AZD1222 vaccination. These receptors all come from an adult in good health.

The chain links TRBV7-6 to TRBJ1-1; D remains ambiguous. The CDR3 loop spans 13 amino acids. The V and J ends lost 5 bases and 5 bases respectively, with 12 bases between them. The germline gives CDR1 SGHVS, CDR2 FNYEAQ. CDR3 in DNA: TGTGCCAGCAGCCCTGCGCGGGGAACTGAAGCTTTCTTT. Translation gives CASSPARGTEAFF.

CDR3 loop: CAWSEGDPYGYTF. CDR3 DNA sequence: TGTGCCTGGAGTGAGGGGGACCCCTATGGCTACACCTTC. This chain connects TRBV30 to TRBJ1-2, with a possible D match to TRBD1 (6 bases). The CDR3 length is 13 residues. Trimming removed 1 base at V and 4 bases at J, with 10 bases between. Germline values: CDR1 GTSNPN, CDR2 SVGIG (reference sequence).

The chain carries TRBV5-8 and TRBJ1-3; 11 nucleotides match TRBD1. Losses at the gene ends were 4 bases for V and 1 base for J; bases not matched to a gene: 4. Germline values: CDR1 SGHTS, CDR2 YDEGEE. The CDR3 has 16 amino acids. For the CDR3, the DNA is TGTGCCAGCAGCCCGGACAGGGGGCGATCTGGAAACACCATATATTTT. Its translation: CASSPDRGRSGNTIYF.

The CDR3 protein is CATSSNREYEQYF. The CDR3 nucleotides are TGTGCCACCAGTAGTAACAGGGAATACGAGCAGTACTTC. The chain joins TRBV15 to TRBJ2-7; tentative D call: TRBD1 (6 bases). Germline loops: CDR1 LNHNV, CDR2 YYDKDF (reference sequence). The V end was cut by 6 bases, the J end by 4 bases, with 13 bases between. This CDR3 is 13 amino acids long.

The genes are TRBV19 and TRBJ1-1; 8 bases align to TRBD1. CDR3 length: 14 amino acids. The germline V gene has CDR1 LNHDA and CDR2 SQIVND (reference sequence). J was trimmed by 2 bases and V by 6 bases; bases with no gene match: 5. The CDR3 sequence: CASRRTGSNTEAFF. The DNA of the CDR3 is TGTGCCAGTAGAAGGACAGGGTCTAACACTGAAGCTTTCTTT.

The V call is TRBV5-4, the J call TRBJ2-1, with 8 bases aligning to TRBD2. The CDR3 is made up of 14 amino acids. CDR1 and CDR2 (germline): SGHNT, YYREEE (reference sequence). J gave up 4 bases and V 4 bases, and 4 bases lay outside the gene matches. Here the CDR3 reads CASSVSGAYNEQFF. CDR3 DNA sequence: TGTGCCAGCAGCGTTAGCGGGGCGTACAATGAGCAGTTCTTC.

The genes are TRBV13 and TRBJ2-5, with 9 bases identical to TRBD1. The CDR3 runs to 15 residues. Germline V CDR1 and CDR2: PRHDT, FYEKMQ (reference sequence). The J segment lost 0 bases and the V segment lost 4 bases, leaving 3 bases of the junction unmatched. The CDR3 coding sequence is TGTGCCAGCAGCTCCGGGACAGGGTACCAAGAGACCCAGTACTTC. This translates into CASSSGTGYQETQYF.

The J gene is TRBJ2-1, the V gene TRBV7-7; weak D call: TRBD2 (5 bases). The ends were cut back, 5 bases at V and 4 bases at J, with 21 bases in the middle. The CDR3 is 17 residues long. Germline CDR1 SSHAT, CDR2 FNYEAQ (reference sequence). The CDR3 protein is CASSPAGGGADYNEQFF. CDR3 sequence (DNA): TGTGCCAGCAGCCCAGCCGGCGGCGGAGCGGATTACAATGAGCAGTTCTTC.

The chain couples TRBV19 to TRBJ1-1; 7 nucleotides agree with TRBD1. Germline trimming cut 3 bases from V and 2 bases from J; bases unmatched to any gene: 9. This CDR3 spans 16 amino acids. The germline gives CDR1 LNHDA, CDR2 SQIVND (reference sequence). The CDR3 bases are TGTGCCAGTAGTATCTCACCGACAGGGTTTAACACTGAAGCTTTCTTT. Protein product: CASSISPTGFNTEAFF. Based on the CDR3 plus reference TRBV19 and TRBJ1-1, the full variable domain is DGGITQSPKYLFRKEGQNVTLSCEQNLNHDAMYWYRQDPGQGLRLIYYSQIVNDFQKGDIAEGYSVSREKKESFPLTVTSAQKNPTAFYLCASSISPTGFNTEAFFGQGTRLTVV.

V gene TRBV15 combines with J gene TRBJ2-3; no definite D call. Per the germline V gene, CDR1 is LNHNV and CDR2 is YYDKDF (reference sequence). Trimming stripped 6 bases from V and 0 bases from J, with 13 bases between. The CDR3 spans 15 residues. CDR3 DNA: TGTGCCACCAGTAGTGCCTACCCTAGCACAGATACGCAGTATTTT. It specifies CATSSAYPSTDTQYF.

V and J are TRBV11-2 and TRBJ2-1; weak D call: TRBD1 (6 bases). CDR1 and CDR2 (germline): SGHAT, FQNNGV. V lost 5 bases to trimming and J lost 5 bases, with 10 bases between them. The CDR3 length is 13 residues. The CDR3 DNA is TGTGCCAGCAGCGACGGACAGCACAATGAGCAGTTCTTC. Protein: CASSDGQHNEQFF.

The chain is built from TRBV24-1 and TRBJ1-2; D not certain. The CDR3 sequence is 14 residues long. Germline CDR1 reads KGHDR; CDR2 reads SFDVKD. Trimming left V 3 bases short and J 7 bases short, with 14 bases between. The CDR3 region has the DNA TGTGCCACCAGTGATCCTCATCCGAGCGGTGGCTACACCTTC. This encodes CATSDPHPSGGYTF.

The chain carries TRBV9 and TRBJ2-7; 7 nucleotides match TRBD2. Germline CDR1 reads SGDLS; CDR2 reads YYNGEE. The CDR3 sequence is 14 residues long. After removal of 4 bases from V and 2 bases from J, the junction contained 6 bases not matched to a gene. This CDR3 is CASSPSGRTYEQYF. The CDR3 DNA reads TGTGCCAGCAGCCCTAGCGGAAGAACCTACGAGCAGTACTTC.

The chain is built from TRBV30 and TRBJ1-1; D not certain. Trimming took 0 bases from V and 1 from J, leaving 9 bases between them. The CDR3 extends over 14 amino acids. Germline V gene lookup returns CDR1 GTSNPN and CDR2 SVGIG (reference sequence). The CDR3 loop is CAWSVLAENTEAFF. For the CDR3, the DNA is TGTGCCTGGAGTGTATTAGCGGAGAACACTGAAGCTTTCTTT.

This clone was recorded only once. The chain couples TRBV27 to TRBJ1-1; unclear D gene. The CDR3 is 14 residues long. Trimming stripped 3 bases from V and 1 base from J, with 9 bases between. The germline V gene encodes CDR1 MNHEY and CDR2 SMNVEV (reference sequence). The CDR3 sequence is CASSFGTANTEAFF. In nucleotides, the CDR3 is TGTGCCAGCAGTTTTGGTACGGCGAACACTGAAGCTTTCTTT.

The chain carries TRBV11-2 and TRBJ1-1; a weak D match, TRBD1 (6 bases). Germline CDR1 is SGHAT and CDR2 is FQNNGV. V dropped 1 base and J dropped 8 bases, with 20 bases sitting between them. This CDR3 is built from 16 residues. CDR3 bases: TGTGCCAGCAGCTTAGGGTTATCAGGGGCGGGTATCGAAGCTTTCTTT. Translated, it gives CASSLGLSGAGIEAFF.

The chain employs TRBV6-1 and TRBJ2-1; 9 bases are a match to TRBD2. The CDR3 has 15 amino acids. The junction had 0 bases not matched to a gene; V was cut back by 1 base and J by 2 bases. From germline, CDR1 is MNHNS and CDR2 SASEGT. The CDR3 loop is CASSEGGGAYNEQFF. CDR3 bases: TGTGCCAGCAGTGAAGGCGGGGGGGCCTACAATGAGCAGTTCTTC.

The J gene is TRBJ1-1, the V gene TRBV6-6; no reliable D call. The CDR3 has 16 residues. V gave up 5 bases and J gave up 0 bases, with 16 bases separating them. CDR1 is MNHNY and CDR2 is SVGAGI in the germline V gene (reference sequence). CDR3 residues: CASSATGSRLNTEAFF. CDR3 sequence (DNA): TGTGCCAGCAGTGCTACGGGCAGCAGGTTGAACACTGAAGCTTTCTTT.

The chain uses TRBV12-3 or TRBV12-4 and TRBJ2-2; no firm D call. The CDR3 runs 13 residues. The V end was cut by 2 bases, the J end by 6 bases, with 7 bases between. The CDR3 loop reads CASSLSEAGELFF. The CDR3 DNA follows: TGTGCCAGCAGTTTATCCGAAGCCGGGGAGCTGTTTTTT.

The V gene is TRBV3-1 (or the pseudogene TRBV3-2), the J gene TRBJ1-1; 8 nucleotides agree with TRBD1. Trimming at V came to 1 base and at J to 0 bases, leaving 10 bases not matched to a gene. CDR1 LGHDT and CDR2 YNNKEL come from the germline V gene (reference sequence). This CDR3 spans 18 amino acids. Here the CDR3 DNA reads TGTGCCAGCAGCCAAGCTTTACCCAACAGGGGGGTGAACACTGAAGCTTTCTTT. Amino acid sequence: CASSQALPNRGVNTEAFF.

CDR3 sequence (DNA): TGTGCCAGCAGCCCCCGGGTGAGCGGGGGGGCCCAAGAGACCCAGTACTTC. Translated: CASSPRVSGGAQETQYF. The gene calls are TRBV7-6 and TRBJ2-5; TRBD2 agrees at 10 bases. V dropped 5 bases and J dropped 1; count of bases not matched to a gene: 10. There are 17 residues in the CDR3. Germline values: CDR1 SGHVS, CDR2 FNYEAQ.

The rearrangement links TRBV19 to TRBJ2-7, with a weak D call TRBD2 (5 bases). From germline, CDR1 is LNHDA and CDR2 SQIVND (reference sequence). This CDR3 is 15 amino acids long. Trimming took off 1 base at V and 0 bases at J, with 10 bases between the two ends. CDR3 DNA sequence: TGTGCCAGTAGTATAGGAAGCGGTTTCTCCTACGAGCAGTACTTC. It encodes CASSIGSGFSYEQYF.

The table lists this clone with a count of one. The chain is built from TRBV27 and TRBJ2-7, with D perhaps matching TRBD1 (6 bases). The CDR3 is 15 residues long. CDR1 and CDR2 (germline): MNHEY, SMNVEV (reference sequence). V was pared by 4 bases and J by 5 bases, with 18 bases between. Written as DNA, the CDR3 is TGTGCCAGCAGTTCACAGGGTTCAGGGTTCAACGAGCAGTACTTC. Its translation is CASSSQGSGFNEQYF.

The chain links TRBV19 to TRBJ2-6, with unresolved D. Germline V gene sequence: CDR1 LNHDA, CDR2 SQIVND (reference sequence). This CDR3 is 14 amino acids long. V lost 5 bases to trimming and J lost 0 bases, with 5 bases between them. The CDR3 nucleotides read TGTGCCAGTAGTGACAACTCTGGGGCCAACGTCCTGACTTTC. Its protein product is CASSDNSGANVLTF.

V and J are TRBV7-2 and TRBJ2-7, with 7 bases matching TRBD1. The V gene's germline CDR1 is SGHTA and CDR2 FQGNSA. This CDR3 contains 15 residues. V shed 2 bases, J shed 1 base, and the junction held 5 bases outside the gene matches. DNA of the CDR3: TGTGCCAGCAGCTTACGACAGGGCCCTTCCTACGAGCAGTACTTC. Protein: CASSLRQGPSYEQYF.

The chain uses TRBV5-4 and TRBJ2-5; 9 bases align to TRBD2. V trimming: 7 bases; J trimming: 2 bases; junction bases outside the gene matches: 6. CDR3 length: 14 residues. The germline V gene has CDR1 SGHNT and CDR2 YYREEE (reference sequence). As DNA, the CDR3 is TGTGCCAGCGGGCGGGGGGGCCGGCAAGAGACCCAGTACTTC. This gives the protein CASGRGGRQETQYF.

The rearrangement joins TRBV7-7 to TRBJ2-5, with 8 bases that match TRBD1. V lost 4 bases, J lost 5 bases, and 12 bases stayed unmatched. This CDR3 spans 16 amino acids. CDR1 is SSHAT and CDR2 is FNYEAQ in the germline V gene (reference sequence). DNA of the CDR3: TGTGCCAGCAGCTACGGACAGGGCCGGGATGGGGAGACCCAGTACTTC. Its protein product is CASSYGQGRDGETQYF.

A single count supports this clone. This sequence joins TRBV4-2 and TRBJ1-6; a weak D match, TRBD1 (6 bases). Germline lookup yields CDR1 LGHNA and CDR2 YNFKEQ. This CDR3 contains 15 residues. Trimming pared 0 bases from V and 9 bases from J, leaving 12 bases between. CDR3 in amino acids: CASSQDRRGSSPLHF. Here the CDR3 DNA reads TGTGCCAGCAGCCAAGATAGGAGGGGGAGTTCACCCCTCCACTTT.